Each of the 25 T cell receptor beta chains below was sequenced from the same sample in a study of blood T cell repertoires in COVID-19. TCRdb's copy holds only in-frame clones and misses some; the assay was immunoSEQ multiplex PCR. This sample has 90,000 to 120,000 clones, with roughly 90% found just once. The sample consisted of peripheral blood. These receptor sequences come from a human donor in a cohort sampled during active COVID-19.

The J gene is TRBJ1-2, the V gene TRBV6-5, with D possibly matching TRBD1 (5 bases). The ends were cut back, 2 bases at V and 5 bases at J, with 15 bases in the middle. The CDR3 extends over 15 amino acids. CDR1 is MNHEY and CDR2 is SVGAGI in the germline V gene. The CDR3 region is CASSYGRGWKYGYTF. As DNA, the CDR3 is TGTGCCAGCAGTTACGGGAGGGGTTGGAAGTATGGCTACACCTTC.

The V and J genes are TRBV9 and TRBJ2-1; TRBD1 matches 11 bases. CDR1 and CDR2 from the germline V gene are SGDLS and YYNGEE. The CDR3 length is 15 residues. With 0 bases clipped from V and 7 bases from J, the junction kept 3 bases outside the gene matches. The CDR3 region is CASSVGGTGGNEQFF. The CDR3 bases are TGTGCCAGCAGCGTAGGTGGGACAGGGGGAAATGAGCAGTTCTTC.

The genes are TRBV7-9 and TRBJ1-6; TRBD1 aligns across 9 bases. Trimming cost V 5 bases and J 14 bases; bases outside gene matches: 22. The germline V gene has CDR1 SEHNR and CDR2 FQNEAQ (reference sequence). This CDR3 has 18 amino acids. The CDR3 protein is CASSDGQGTYPRGSSLHF. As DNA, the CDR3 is TGTGCCAGCAGCGATGGACAGGGGACGTACCCCAGGGGGTCTTCCCTCCACTTT.

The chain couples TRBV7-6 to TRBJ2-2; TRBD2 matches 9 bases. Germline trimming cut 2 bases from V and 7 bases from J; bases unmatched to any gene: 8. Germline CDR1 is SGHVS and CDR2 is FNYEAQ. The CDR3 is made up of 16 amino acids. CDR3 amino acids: CASSLIAGEISGELFF. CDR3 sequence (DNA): TGTGCCAGCAGCTTAATAGCGGGAGAAATAAGCGGGGAGCTGTTTTTT.

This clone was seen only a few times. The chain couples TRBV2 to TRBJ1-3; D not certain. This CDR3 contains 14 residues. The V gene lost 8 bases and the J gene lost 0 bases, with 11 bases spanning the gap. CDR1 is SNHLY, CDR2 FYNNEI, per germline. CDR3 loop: CASRRRASGNTIYF. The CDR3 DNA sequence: TGTGCCAGCCGGCGGAGAGCCTCTGGAAACACCATATATTTT.

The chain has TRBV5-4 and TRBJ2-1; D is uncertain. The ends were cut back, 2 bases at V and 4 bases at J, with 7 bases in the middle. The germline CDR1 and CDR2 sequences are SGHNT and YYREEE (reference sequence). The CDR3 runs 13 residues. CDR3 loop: CASSFYEYNEQFF. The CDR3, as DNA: TGTGCCAGCAGCTTTTATGAGTACAATGAGCAGTTCTTC.

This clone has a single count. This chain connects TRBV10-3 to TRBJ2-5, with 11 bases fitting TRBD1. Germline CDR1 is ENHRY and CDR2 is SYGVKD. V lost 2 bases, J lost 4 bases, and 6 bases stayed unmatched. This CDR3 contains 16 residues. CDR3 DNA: TGTGCCATCAGTGAGGCTTTGGACAGGGGGCTAGAGACCCAGTACTTC. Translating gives CAISEALDRGLETQYF.

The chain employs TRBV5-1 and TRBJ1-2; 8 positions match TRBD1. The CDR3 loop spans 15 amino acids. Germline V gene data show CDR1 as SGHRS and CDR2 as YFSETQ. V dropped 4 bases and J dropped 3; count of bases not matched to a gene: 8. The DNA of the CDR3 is TGCGCCAGCAGCCGAGACAGGGGAAATGACTATGGCTACACCTTC. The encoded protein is CASSRDRGNDYGYTF. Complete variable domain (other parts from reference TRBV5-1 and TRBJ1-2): KAGVTQTPRYLIKTRGQQVTLSCSPISGHRSVSWYQQTPGQGLQFLFEYFSETQRNKGNFPGRFSGRQFSNSRSEMNVSTLELGDSALYLCASSRDRGNDYGYTFGSGTRLTVV.

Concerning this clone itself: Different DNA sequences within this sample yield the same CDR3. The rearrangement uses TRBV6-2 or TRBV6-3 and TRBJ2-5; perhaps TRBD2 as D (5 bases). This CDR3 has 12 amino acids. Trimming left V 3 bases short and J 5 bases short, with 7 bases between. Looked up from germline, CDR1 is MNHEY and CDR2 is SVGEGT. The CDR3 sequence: CASSYRRETQYF. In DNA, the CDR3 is TGTGCCAGCAGTTATAGGAGGGAGACCCAGTACTTC.

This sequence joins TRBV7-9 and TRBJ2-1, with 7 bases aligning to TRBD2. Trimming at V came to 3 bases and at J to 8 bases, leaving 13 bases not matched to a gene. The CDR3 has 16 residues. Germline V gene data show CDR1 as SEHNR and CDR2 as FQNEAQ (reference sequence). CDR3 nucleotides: TGTGCCAGCAGCTTTCTAAAAGCGGGACTGGTGGATGAGCAGTTCTTC. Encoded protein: CASSFLKAGLVDEQFF. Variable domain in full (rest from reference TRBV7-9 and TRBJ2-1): DTGVSQNPRHKITKRGQNVTFRCDPISEHNRLYWYRQTLGQGPEFLTYFQNEAQLEKSRLLSDRFSAERPKGSFSTLEIQRTEQGDSAMYLCASSFLKAGLVDEQFFGPGTRLTVL.

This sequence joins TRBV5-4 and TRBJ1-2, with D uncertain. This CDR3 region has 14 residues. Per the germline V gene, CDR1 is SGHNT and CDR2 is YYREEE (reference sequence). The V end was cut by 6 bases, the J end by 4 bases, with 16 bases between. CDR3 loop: CASNYPGTAYGYTF. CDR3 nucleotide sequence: TGTGCCAGCAATTACCCGGGAACGGCCTATGGCTACACCTTC.

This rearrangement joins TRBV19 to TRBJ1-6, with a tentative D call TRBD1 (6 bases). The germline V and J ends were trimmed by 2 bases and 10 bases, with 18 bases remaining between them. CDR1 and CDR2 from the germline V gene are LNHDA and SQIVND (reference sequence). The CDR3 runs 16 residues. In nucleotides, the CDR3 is TGTGCCAGTAGTATATCGCGGGGGCTCCCTGCCTCACCCCTCCACTTT. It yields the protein CASSISRGLPASPLHF.

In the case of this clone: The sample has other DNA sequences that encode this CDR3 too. CDR3 in amino acids: CASSQRQSSGANVLTF. CDR3 sequence (DNA): TGTGCCAGTAGTCAACGACAGAGCTCTGGGGCCAACGTCCTGACTTTC. The V call is TRBV19, the J call TRBJ2-6; tentatively, D is TRBD1 (5 bases). CDR3 length: 16 residues. Trimming took 5 bases from V and 0 from J, leaving 11 bases between them. The germline gives CDR1 LNHDA, CDR2 SQIVND (reference sequence).

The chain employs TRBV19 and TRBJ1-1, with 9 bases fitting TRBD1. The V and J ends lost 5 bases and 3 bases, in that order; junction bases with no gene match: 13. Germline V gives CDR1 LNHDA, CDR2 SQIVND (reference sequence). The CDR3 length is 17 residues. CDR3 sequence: CASSPAGTGYRDTEAFF. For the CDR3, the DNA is TGTGCCAGTAGTCCCGCCGGGACAGGGTATCGTGACACTGAAGCTTTCTTT.

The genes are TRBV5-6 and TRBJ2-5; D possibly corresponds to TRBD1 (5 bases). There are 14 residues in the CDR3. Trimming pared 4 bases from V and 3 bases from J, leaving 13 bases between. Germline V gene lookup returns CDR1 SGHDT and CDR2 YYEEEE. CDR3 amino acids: CASSPGLDEETQYF. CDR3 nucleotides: TGTGCCAGCAGCCCAGGGTTGGATGAAGAGACCCAGTACTTC.

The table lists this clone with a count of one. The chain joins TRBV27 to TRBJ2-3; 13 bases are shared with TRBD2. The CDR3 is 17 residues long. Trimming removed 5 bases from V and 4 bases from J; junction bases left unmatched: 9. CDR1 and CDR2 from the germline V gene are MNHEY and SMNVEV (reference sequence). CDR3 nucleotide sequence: TGTGCCAGCAGTCCATTCCTACTAGCGGGGGGGTCAGATACGCAGTATTTT. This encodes CASSPFLLAGGSDTQYF.

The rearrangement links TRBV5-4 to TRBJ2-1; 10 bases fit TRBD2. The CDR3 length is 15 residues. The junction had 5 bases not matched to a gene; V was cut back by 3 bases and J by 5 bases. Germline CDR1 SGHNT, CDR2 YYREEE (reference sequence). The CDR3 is CASSSLAGVNNEQFF. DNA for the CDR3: TGTGCCAGCAGCTCCCTAGCGGGGGTGAACAATGAGCAGTTCTTC. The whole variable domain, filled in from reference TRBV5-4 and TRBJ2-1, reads ETGVTQSPTHLIKTRGQQVTLRCSSQSGHNTVSWYQQALGQGPQFIFQYYREEENGRGNFPPRFSGLQFPNYSSELNVNALELDDSALYLCASSSLAGVNNEQFFGPGTRLTVL.

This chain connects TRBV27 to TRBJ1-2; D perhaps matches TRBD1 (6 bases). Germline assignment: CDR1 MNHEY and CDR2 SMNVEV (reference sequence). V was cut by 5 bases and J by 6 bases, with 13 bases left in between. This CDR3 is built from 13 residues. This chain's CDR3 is CASSPLGGDGYTF. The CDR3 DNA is TGTGCCAGCAGTCCCTTAGGGGGAGATGGCTACACCTTC.

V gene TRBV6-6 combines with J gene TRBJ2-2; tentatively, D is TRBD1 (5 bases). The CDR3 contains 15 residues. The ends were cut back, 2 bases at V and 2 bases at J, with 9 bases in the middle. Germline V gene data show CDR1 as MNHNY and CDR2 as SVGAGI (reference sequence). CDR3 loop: CASSYRQGNTGELFF. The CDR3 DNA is TGTGCCAGCAGTTACCGGCAGGGTAACACCGGGGAGCTGTTTTTT.

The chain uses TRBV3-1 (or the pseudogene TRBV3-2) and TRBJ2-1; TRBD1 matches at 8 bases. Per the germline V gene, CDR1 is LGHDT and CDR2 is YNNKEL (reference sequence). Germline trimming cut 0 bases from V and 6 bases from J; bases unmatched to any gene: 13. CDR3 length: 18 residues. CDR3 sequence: CASSQDLFPGQGGNEQFF. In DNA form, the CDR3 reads TGTGCCAGCAGCCAAGATCTATTCCCCGGACAGGGTGGCAATGAGCAGTTCTTC.

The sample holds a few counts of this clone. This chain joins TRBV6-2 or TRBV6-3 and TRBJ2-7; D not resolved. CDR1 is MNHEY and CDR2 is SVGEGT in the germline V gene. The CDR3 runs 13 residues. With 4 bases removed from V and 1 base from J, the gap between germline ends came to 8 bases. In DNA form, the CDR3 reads TGTGCCAGCAGTTCCCAATCATCCTACGAGCAGTACTTC. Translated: CASSSQSSYEQYF.

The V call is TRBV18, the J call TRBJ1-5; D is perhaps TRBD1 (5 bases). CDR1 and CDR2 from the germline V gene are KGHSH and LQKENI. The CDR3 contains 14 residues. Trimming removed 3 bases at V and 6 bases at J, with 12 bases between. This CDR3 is CASSPGRAGQPQHF. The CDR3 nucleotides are TGTGCCAGCTCACCGGGCAGGGCCGGTCAGCCCCAGCATTTT.

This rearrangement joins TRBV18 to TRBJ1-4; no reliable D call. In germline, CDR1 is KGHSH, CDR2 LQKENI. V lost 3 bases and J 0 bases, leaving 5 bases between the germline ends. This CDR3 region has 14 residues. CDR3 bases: TGTGCCAGCTCACCCCTTTCAACTAATGAAAAACTGTTTTTT. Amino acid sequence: CASSPLSTNEKLFF.

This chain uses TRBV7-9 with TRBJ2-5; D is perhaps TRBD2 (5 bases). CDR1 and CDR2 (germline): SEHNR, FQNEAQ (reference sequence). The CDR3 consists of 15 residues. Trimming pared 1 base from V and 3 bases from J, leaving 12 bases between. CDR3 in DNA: TGTGCCAGCAGCTTAGGAGAACTAGGAGAAGAGACCCAGTACTTC. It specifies CASSLGELGEETQYF.

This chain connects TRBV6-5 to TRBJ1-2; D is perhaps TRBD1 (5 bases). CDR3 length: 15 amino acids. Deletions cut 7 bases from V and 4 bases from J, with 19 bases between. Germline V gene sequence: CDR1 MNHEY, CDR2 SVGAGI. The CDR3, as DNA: TGTGCCAGCACCCCGAAACCAGGGTCCCTCTATGGCTACACCTTC. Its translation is CASTPKPGSLYGYTF.